Below are 31 T cell receptor beta chains sequenced from a single sample in a study of shared clonotypes between healthy human individuals. CD45RO-negative, CCR7-positively selected cells formed the naive CD8 fraction, excluding terminally differentiated effector memory CD45RA+ cells. Sequenced by immunoSEQ multiplex PCR; TCRdb stores in-frame clones only, minus some. The sample lists about 2 million clones; 85% to 95% were seen once. The sequenced sample was naive CD8+ T cells sorted from blood. These receptors came from a man younger than 35 in good health.

This chain uses TRBV27 with TRBJ2-5, with TRBD1 as a possible D gene (6 bases). V was cut by 6 bases and J by 1 base, with 12 bases left in between. Germline V gives CDR1 MNHEY, CDR2 SMNVEV (reference sequence). This CDR3 has 14 residues. The CDR3 region is CASSTRDTQETQYF. In DNA form, the CDR3 reads TGTGCCAGCAGCACCCGGGACACCCAAGAGACCCAGTACTTC.

This clone was recorded once. The chain uses TRBV28 and TRBJ2-7; D is possibly TRBD1 or TRBD2 (5 bases each). The length of the CDR3 is 14 residues. The ends were cut back, 3 bases at V and 0 bases at J, with 9 bases in the middle. Germline V gene sequence: CDR1 MDHEN, CDR2 SYDVKM. DNA for the CDR3: TGTGCCAGCAGTTTCGTGGGGGACTCCTACGAGCAGTACTTC. It codes for CASSFVGDSYEQYF. Variable domain in full (rest from reference TRBV28 and TRBJ2-7): DVKVTQSSRYLVKRTGEKVFLECVQDMDHENMFWYRQDPGLGLRLIYFSYDVKMKEKGDIPEGYSVSREKKERFSLILESASTNQTSMYLCASSFVGDSYEQYFGPGTRLTVT.

Concerning this clone itself: The sample contains more than one DNA sequence encoding this CDR3. The chain recombines TRBV11-2 with TRBJ2-7; TRBD2 matches at 7 bases. V trimming: 1 base; J trimming: 6 bases; junction bases outside the gene matches: 3. The CDR3 totals 13 residues. The germline CDR1 and CDR2 sequences are SGHAT and FQNNGV. This CDR3 is CASSLVGGGEQYF. Written as DNA, the CDR3 is TGTGCCAGCAGCTTAGTGGGCGGGGGCGAGCAGTACTTC.

CDR3 region: CASSEFAAPPYNEQFF. CDR3 bases: TGTGCCAGCAGTGAATTTGCGGCCCCACCCTACAATGAGCAGTTCTTC. J is TRBJ2-1 and V is TRBV25-1; D unclear. CDR1 is MGHDK and CDR2 is SYGVNS in the germline V gene. This CDR3 contains 16 residues. With 1 base removed from V and 2 bases from J, the gap between germline ends came to 12 bases.

The V call is TRBV13, the J call TRBJ2-5, with 10 bases that match TRBD1. V shed 6 bases and J 5 bases; nucleotides not matched to a gene: 15. From germline, CDR1 is PRHDT and CDR2 FYEKMQ (reference sequence). The CDR3 sequence is 17 residues long. CDR3 bases: TGTGCCAGCAGTCCCTCAGGGGACAGGGGAGCCCGGGAGACCCAGTACTTC. Protein sequence: CASSPSGDRGARETQYF.

This chain joins TRBV11-2 and TRBJ2-3; 9 bases fit TRBD1. CDR1 and CDR2 (germline): SGHAT, FQNNGV. Germline trimming cut 6 bases from V and 4 bases from J; bases unmatched to any gene: 5. The CDR3 consists of 14 residues. CDR3 protein: CASRWDREADTQYF. DNA of the CDR3: TGTGCCAGCAGATGGGACAGGGAAGCAGATACGCAGTATTTT.

The chain couples TRBV4-1 to TRBJ2-7; TRBD1 agrees at 7 bases. This CDR3 has 15 residues. The germline V gene encodes CDR1 MGHRA and CDR2 YSYEKL. Unmatched junction bases numbered 6, after V lost 2 bases and J lost 2 bases. The CDR3 sequence: CASSQTGVGTYEQYF. The CDR3 DNA sequence: TGCGCCAGCAGCCAAACAGGGGTGGGTACCTACGAGCAGTACTTC.

This chain joins TRBV25-1 and TRBJ1-1; D unresolved. V was shortened by 2 bases and J by 5 bases, with 6 bases between the two germline ends. The CDR3 contains 12 residues. Germline values: CDR1 MGHDK, CDR2 SYGVNS. CDR3 residues: CASSEQETEAFF. CDR3 bases: TGTGCCAGCAGTGAACAGGAGACTGAAGCTTTCTTT.

In this sample, this clone turned up once. The chain has TRBV9 and TRBJ1-3; no firm D call. CDR1 is SGDLS and CDR2 is YYNGEE in the germline V gene. This CDR3 region has 13 residues. V was trimmed by 4 bases and J by 4 bases, leaving 9 bases between them. As DNA, the CDR3 is TGTGCCAGCAGCCTCGGGATCGGAAACACCATATATTTT. This translates into CASSLGIGNTIYF.

CDR3 sequence reads: CASSYGTGGKDEQYF. CDR3 nucleotide sequence: TGTGCCAGCAGCTACGGGACAGGGGGCAAGGACGAGCAGTACTTC. This chain links TRBV11-3 with TRBJ2-7; the match to TRBD1 covers 12 bases. The junction had 6 bases not matched to a gene; V was cut back by 4 bases and J by 5 bases. This CDR3 has 15 amino acids. Germline CDR1 is SGHNT and CDR2 is YENEEA.

This chain connects TRBV28 to TRBJ1-4; 10 positions match TRBD1. This CDR3 spans 15 amino acids. The V and J ends lost 6 bases and 6 bases, in that order; junction bases with no gene match: 7. Germline V CDR1 and CDR2: MDHEN, SYDVKM. The CDR3 loop is CASSQGDRGDEKLFF. CDR3 bases: TGTGCCAGCAGCCAAGGGGACAGGGGTGATGAAAAACTGTTTTTT.

This rearrangement joins TRBV10-3 to TRBJ2-7; D is uncertain. This CDR3 contains 13 residues. V was shortened by 3 bases and J by 3 bases, with 9 bases between the two germline ends. Germline V gene data show CDR1 as ENHRY and CDR2 as SYGVKD. Here the CDR3 DNA reads TGTGCCATCAGTGACGAGAAAATCTACGAGCAGTACTTC. Translated, it gives CAISDEKIYEQYF.

The V call is TRBV6-6, the J call TRBJ2-7; a possible D gene is TRBD2 (6 bases). Germline V gene sequence: CDR1 MNHNY, CDR2 SVGAGI (reference sequence). The V and J ends lost 3 bases and 0 bases respectively, with 15 bases between them. This CDR3 is built from 16 residues. CDR3 bases: TGTGCCAGCAGTTATACGCTAGCGCTGAGCTCCTACGAGCAGTACTTC. This sequence encodes CASSYTLALSSYEQYF.

As to this clone: Other DNA sequences in the sample encode the same CDR3. The V gene is TRBV7-9, the J gene TRBJ2-7; unclear D gene. This CDR3 spans 12 amino acids. Trimming stripped 3 bases from V and 7 bases from J, with 10 bases between. The germline V gene encodes CDR1 SEHNR and CDR2 FQNEAQ (reference sequence). For the CDR3, the DNA is TGTGCCAGCAGCTTTGGTTCTGGGGAGCAGTACTTC. This gives the protein CASSFGSGEQYF.

In DNA, the CDR3 is TGTGCCAGCAGCGTAGGGGGTGAAGACACTGAAGCTTTCTTT. Translating gives CASSVGGEDTEAFF. The rearrangement links TRBV7-8 to TRBJ1-1, with D maybe TRBD1 (6 bases). The length of the CDR3 is 14 residues. CDR1 SGHVS and CDR2 FQNEAQ come from the germline V gene. V lost 5 bases to trimming and J lost 3 bases, with 13 bases between them.

The J gene is TRBJ2-5, the V gene TRBV6-6; D is possibly TRBD2 (6 bases). The CDR3 runs to 16 residues. Trimming pared 6 bases from V and 5 bases from J, leaving 22 bases between. Germline CDR1 and CDR2: MNHNY and SVGAGI (reference sequence). The CDR3 DNA follows: TGTGCCAGCAGCTTTACCGGGACTCCCAGCGAGGAGACCCAGTACTTC. It is translated as CASSFTGTPSEETQYF.

The V gene is TRBV14, the J gene TRBJ2-7, with 8 bases identical to TRBD2. Germline values: CDR1 SGHDN, CDR2 FVKESK. The CDR3 contains 16 residues. Losses at the gene ends were 1 base for V and 5 bases for J; bases not matched to a gene: 10. The CDR3 protein is CASSQGPWAGGDEQYF. Written as DNA, the CDR3 is TGTGCCAGCAGCCAAGGCCCCTGGGCGGGAGGCGACGAGCAGTACTTC. The complete variable domain, with remaining parts taken from reference TRBV14 and TRBJ2-7, reads EAGVTQFPSHSVIEKGQTVTLRCDPISGHDNLYWYRRVMGKEIKFLLHFVKESKQDESGMPNNRFLAERTGGTYSTLKVQPAELEDSGVYFCASSQGPWAGGDEQYFGPGTRLTVT.

V usage is TRBV30 and J usage is TRBJ1-6; 8 bases line up with TRBD1. Per germline, CDR1 GTSNPN and CDR2 SVGIG (reference sequence). The ends lost 3 bases at V and 9 bases at J; junction bases unmatched: 7. This CDR3 spans 14 amino acids. The CDR3 protein is CAWSPRGRGSPLHF. Here the CDR3 DNA reads TGTGCCTGGAGCCCCAGGGGGCGAGGTTCACCCCTCCACTTT.

A remark on this clone: The junction shows a germline mismatch at one end, possibly a read error. The rearrangement joins TRBV20-1 to TRBJ2-7; D gene unclear. Germline CDR1 and CDR2: DFQATT and SNEGSKA (reference sequence). The CDR3 has 11 residues. DNA for the CDR3: TGCAGTGCTAGTCCGGCAGCCTTTAATTGCTTC. Translating it yields CSASPAAFNCF.

V gene TRBV25-1 combines with J gene TRBJ2-3; no clear D. Trimming removed 1 base at V and 3 bases at J, with 14 bases between. This CDR3 comprises 16 residues. Germline V lookup: CDR1 MGHDK, CDR2 SYGVNS. CDR3 loop: CASSEFEDFRTDTQYF. The CDR3 DNA reads as TGTGCCAGCAGTGAATTCGAGGATTTTAGGACAGATACGCAGTATTTT.

The rearrangement uses TRBV15 and TRBJ2-7; D ambiguous. Germline CDR1 reads LNHNV; CDR2 reads YYDKDF (reference sequence). The CDR3 loop spans 14 amino acids. Trimming took 1 base from V and 0 from J, leaving 7 bases between them. The CDR3 DNA is TGTGCCACCAGCAGAGTCCTGAGCTCCTACGAGCAGTACTTC. Its protein is CATSRVLSSYEQYF.

The chain joins TRBV5-4 to TRBJ2-2; D may be TRBD2 (5 bases). The length of the CDR3 is 15 residues. Germline V gene lookup returns CDR1 SGHNT and CDR2 YYREEE (reference sequence). V lost 0 bases, J lost 3 bases, and 9 bases lay in between. The CDR3 coding sequence is TGTGCCAGCAGCTTGGGGGAGAGGGACACCGGGGAGCTGTTTTTT. Its protein product is CASSLGERDTGELFF.

The chain carries TRBV13 and TRBJ2-1, with 8 bases lining up with TRBD2. This CDR3 contains 14 residues. V shed 4 bases and J 4 bases; nucleotides not matched to a gene: 3. CDR1 PRHDT and CDR2 FYEKMQ come from the germline V gene (reference sequence). CDR3 amino acids: CASSWGTRYNEQFF. CDR3 DNA sequence: TGTGCCAGCAGCTGGGGGACTAGATACAATGAGCAGTTCTTC.

V and J are TRBV6-1 and TRBJ1-5, with 7 bases fitting TRBD1. This CDR3 has 16 residues. The ends lost 4 bases at V and 2 bases at J; junction bases unmatched: 8. Germline V CDR1 and CDR2: MNHNS, SASEGT. The CDR3 protein is CASSVRQGSGNQPQHF. The CDR3 coding sequence is TGTGCCAGCAGTGTGAGACAGGGATCTGGCAATCAGCCCCAGCATTTT.

V is TRBV10-3 and J is TRBJ2-7, with D unresolved. Deletions cut 0 bases from V and 6 bases from J, with 6 bases between. This CDR3 spans 12 amino acids. Germline-derived CDR1 and CDR2 are ENHRY and SYGVKD. The CDR3 DNA follows: TGTGCCATCAGTGAGTCATCCCCCGAGCAGTACTTC. Its translation is CAISESSPEQYF.

The V and J genes are TRBV6-4 and TRBJ1-5; 9 bases agree with TRBD1. The CDR3 length is 16 residues. V lost 9 bases to trimming and J lost 0 bases; unmatched junction nucleotides: 9. CDR1 is MRHNA, CDR2 SNTAGT, per germline. CDR3 residues: CARPFGTGISNQPQHF. CDR3 sequence (DNA): TGTGCCAGGCCCTTTGGGACAGGGATTAGCAATCAGCCCCAGCATTTT.

In its sample, this clone was seen once. The chain couples TRBV28 to TRBJ1-2; unclear D gene. Germline CDR1 reads MDHEN; CDR2 reads SYDVKM. The CDR3 contains 15 residues. Trimming took off 6 bases at V and 7 bases at J, with 21 bases between the two ends. The CDR3 coding sequence is TGTGCCAGCAGCTTAGGGTCAGGATACAAGCTTGGCTACACCTTC. This sequence encodes CASSLGSGYKLGYTF.

Regarding this clone: In the same sample, other DNA sequences code for this CDR3. The chain employs TRBV7-9 and TRBJ1-1; 8 nucleotides agree with TRBD1. CDR3 length: 15 amino acids. The V gene end was trimmed by 4 bases and the J gene end by 2 bases; junction bases not matched to a gene: 6. Germline CDR1 and CDR2: SEHNR and FQNEAQ (reference sequence). Here the CDR3 DNA reads TGTGCCAGCAGCTCGGAACAGGGGGTCAACACTGAAGCTTTCTTT. Protein: CASSSEQGVNTEAFF. The whole variable domain, filled in from reference TRBV7-9 and TRBJ1-1, reads DTGVSQNPRHKITKRGQNVTFRCDPISEHNRLYWYRQTLGQGPEFLTYFQNEAQLEKSRLLSDRFSAERPKGSFSTLEIQRTEQGDSAMYLCASSSEQGVNTEAFFGQGTRLTVV.

This clone was seen only once. This chain connects TRBV5-5 to TRBJ2-5, with D possibly TRBD1 on 6 matching bases. This CDR3 has 15 residues. Deletions cut 3 bases from V and 0 bases from J, with 12 bases between. From germline, CDR1 is SGHKS and CDR2 YYEKEE (reference sequence). DNA for the CDR3: TGTGCCAGCAGCTCGGGGACACAGTACCAAGAGACCCAGTACTTC. Protein: CASSSGTQYQETQYF.

In regard to this clone: The same CDR3 can be traced to other DNA sequences in this sample. V is TRBV6-6 and J is TRBJ2-7, with unresolved D. Germline V lookup: CDR1 MNHNY, CDR2 SVGAGI (reference sequence). The V end lost 0 bases, the J end lost 4 bases, and 4 bases lay between the germline ends. The CDR3 spans 12 residues. This CDR3 is CASSYSPYEQYF. CDR3 nucleotides: TGTGCCAGCAGTTACTCCCCGTACGAGCAGTACTTC.

The rearrangement joins TRBV9 to TRBJ1-1, with D possibly TRBD1 on 5 matching bases. CDR1 and CDR2 (germline): SGDLS, YYNGEE. This CDR3 spans 16 amino acids. Trimming shortened V by 4 bases and J by 1 base, and 17 bases separated the two germline ends. The CDR3 here is CASSHSRGGGNTEAFF. Here the CDR3 DNA reads TGTGCCAGCAGCCATTCAAGGGGCGGTGGGAACACTGAAGCTTTCTTT.